The 26 T cell receptor beta chains given below trace back to one sample, sequenced in a study of T cell repertoires in ileal Crohn's disease. Time point specified: inflamed ileum from the surgical specimen. Method: immunoSEQ multiplex PCR; TCRdb's copy keeps in-frame clones and lacks some. The table records fewer than 2,000 clones, 80% to 90% of them present only once. Sequenced material: ileal tissue. The receptors come from an adult with Crohn's disease.

Only one count was recorded for this clone. V gene TRBV5-1 combines with J gene TRBJ2-3, with 10 bases matching TRBD2. Germline CDR1 and CDR2: SGHRS and YFSETQ. This CDR3 spans 17 amino acids. Losses at the gene ends were 2 bases for V and 4 bases for J; bases not matched to a gene: 10. CDR3: CASSLGASGRRSDTQYF. The CDR3 region has the DNA TGCGCCAGCAGCTTAGGGGCTAGCGGGAGACGCTCAGATACGCAGTATTTT.

The genes are TRBV7-9 and TRBJ1-4; no clear D. This CDR3 is built from 14 residues. Per the germline V gene, CDR1 is SEHNR and CDR2 is FQNEAQ (reference sequence). Trimming took off 4 bases at V and 8 bases at J, with 14 bases between the two ends. DNA of the CDR3: TGTGCCAGCAGCTACGGGAGGGAGAAAGAAAAACTGTTTTTT. It codes for CASSYGREKEKLFF.

The chain recombines TRBV6-5 with TRBJ1-4; D gene ambiguous. The V end lost 0 bases, the J end lost 3 bases, and 5 bases lay between the germline ends. There are 14 residues in the CDR3. The germline CDR1 and CDR2 sequences are MNHEY and SVGAGI. In nucleotides, the CDR3 is TGTGCCAGCAGTTACTCTGGGGCTAATGAAAAACTGTTTTTT. Translation gives CASSYSGANEKLFF.

The V and J genes are TRBV4-2 and TRBJ2-3; 16 bases match TRBD2. V lost 0 bases to trimming and J lost 4 bases; unmatched junction nucleotides: 10. This CDR3 is built from 20 residues. CDR1 is LGHNA, CDR2 YNFKEQ, per germline. CDR3 sequence (DNA): TGTGCCAGCAGCCAAGAAGAGGAGACAGGGACTAGCGGGGGGGCAGATACGCAGTATTTT. It specifies CASSQEEETGTSGGADTQYF.

The J gene is TRBJ2-3, the V gene TRBV11-1; tentative D call: TRBD1 (6 bases). The CDR3 extends over 17 amino acids. The V and J ends lost 5 bases and 2 bases respectively, with 20 bases between them. The germline CDR1 and CDR2 sequences are SGHAT and FQDESV (reference sequence). This CDR3 reads CASSLNRAFLFTDTQYF. CDR3 nucleotides: TGTGCCAGCAGCCTTAACAGGGCCTTCCTCTTCACAGATACGCAGTATTTT.

For this clone: This sample also contains other DNA sequences that code for the same CDR3. The V and J genes are TRBV13 and TRBJ2-1; unclear D gene. The germline V gene has CDR1 PRHDT and CDR2 FYEKMQ (reference sequence). The CDR3 runs to 15 residues. Trimming removed 5 bases from V and 0 bases from J, with 11 bases in between. The CDR3 protein is CASSLTGRSYNEQFF. CDR3 bases: TGTGCCAGCAGCCTAACCGGGCGCTCCTACAATGAGCAGTTCTTC.

A remark on this clone: At the DNA level, this CDR3 is encoded by other sequences in the same sample as well. The genes are TRBV27 and TRBJ2-2; 9 nucleotides agree with TRBD2. Germline V gene data show CDR1 as MNHEY and CDR2 as SMNVEV (reference sequence). Trimming took 9 bases from V and 4 from J; bases not matched to a gene: 12. CDR3 length equals 16 residues. CDR3 protein: CASRVTSGRSTGELFF. Written as DNA, the CDR3 is TGTGCCAGTCGGGTGACTAGCGGACGTTCCACCGGGGAGCTGTTTTTT.

J is TRBJ2-3 and V is TRBV19; 7 nucleotides align to TRBD2. V shed 1 base, J shed 0 bases, and the junction held 7 bases outside the gene matches. This CDR3 is 17 amino acids long. CDR1 and CDR2 from the germline V gene are LNHDA and SQIVND (reference sequence). CDR3 region: CASSIGSLAVSTDTQYF. The CDR3 DNA follows: TGTGCCAGTAGTATAGGAAGTCTAGCGGTCAGCACAGATACGCAGTATTTT.

The chain recombines TRBV29-1 with TRBJ2-3; D could derive from TRBD1 or TRBD2 (5 bases each). Germline V gene lookup returns CDR1 SQVTM and CDR2 ANQGSEA. This CDR3 is built from 15 residues. Trimming cost V 8 bases and J 4 bases, with 22 bases left between them. The CDR3 spells CSFQPGAGLADTQYF. For the CDR3, the DNA is TGCAGCTTTCAACCCGGGGCAGGGCTCGCAGATACGCAGTATTTT.

V is TRBV5-1 and J is TRBJ2-7, with 10 bases aligning to TRBD2. The V and J ends lost 4 bases and 4 bases, in that order; junction bases with no gene match: 5. CDR3 size: 14 residues. Germline lookup yields CDR1 SGHRS and CDR2 YFSETQ. The CDR3 here is CASSPMTSGYEQYF. The DNA of the CDR3 is TGCGCCAGCAGCCCAATGACTAGCGGGTACGAGCAGTACTTC.

The count of this clone is one. The chain joins TRBV30 to TRBJ1-2; D is uncertain. Germline lookup yields CDR1 GTSNPN and CDR2 SVGIG (reference sequence). The CDR3 has 11 residues. The ends were cut back, 0 bases at V and 8 bases at J, with 7 bases in the middle. The CDR3: CAWSVHSGYTF. CDR3 DNA: TGTGCCTGGAGTGTACATAGCGGCTACACCTTC.

This clone was observed a single time. The rearrangement joins TRBV27 to TRBJ2-6; 7 bases are shared with TRBD1. The V segment lost 3 bases and the J segment 0 bases; nucleotides outside the gene matches: 14. Germline V gene data show CDR1 as MNHEY and CDR2 as SMNVEV (reference sequence). The CDR3 consists of 20 residues. The CDR3 sequence: CASSFRDRTYVASGANVLTF. The CDR3 DNA is TGTGCCAGCAGTTTCCGGGACAGAACTTATGTCGCCTCTGGGGCCAACGTCCTGACTTTC.

The chain is built from TRBV7-8 and TRBJ2-2; 7 positions agree with TRBD1. V lost 5 bases to trimming and J lost 4 bases; unmatched junction nucleotides: 4. The CDR3 is made up of 14 amino acids. CDR1 is SGHVS and CDR2 is FQNEAQ in the germline V gene. The CDR3 loop reads CASSPYRGTGELFF. The CDR3 region has the DNA TGTGCCAGCAGCCCCTACAGGGGCACCGGGGAGCTGTTTTTT.

The rearrangement links TRBV5-4 to TRBJ2-4; 9 positions match TRBD2. With V trimmed by 0 bases and J by 4 bases, 5 bases remained unmatched. The CDR3 spans 16 residues. Looked up from germline, CDR1 is SGHNT and CDR2 is YYREEE (reference sequence). CDR3: CASSLAFTSGKNIQYF. The CDR3, as DNA: TGTGCCAGCAGCTTGGCCTTCACTAGCGGGAAAAACATTCAGTACTTC.

The chain has TRBV6-4 and TRBJ2-3, with D unresolved. CDR3 size: 14 residues. The germline CDR1 and CDR2 sequences are MRHNA and SNTAGT. V shed 4 bases and J shed 0 bases, with 8 bases lying between them. The CDR3 DNA reads TGTGCCAGCAGTGTTCGCCCTAGCACAGATACGCAGTATTTT. This codes for CASSVRPSTDTQYF.

DNA for the CDR3: TGTGCCTGGAGTGGGGGCTTTAGGGACAGGGCCTTCAGTAGGCGGCCCCAGCATTTT. It codes for CAWSGGFRDRAFSRRPQHF. V gene TRBV30 combines with J gene TRBJ1-5, with 9 bases aligning to TRBD1. The CDR3 covers 19 residues. Germline V gives CDR1 GTSNPN, CDR2 SVGIG (reference sequence). V trimming: 1 base; J trimming: 9 bases; junction bases outside the gene matches: 22.

The CDR3 DNA reads as TGCGCCAGCAACCCAGGGCTCCAGGGACAGGGTGAAAAACTGTTTTTT. This encodes CASNPGLQGQGEKLFF. The J gene is TRBJ1-4, the V gene TRBV5-1; 9 bases are shared with TRBD1. The junction had 13 bases not matched to a gene; V was cut back by 6 bases and J by 7 bases. The CDR3 extends over 16 amino acids. The germline V gene has CDR1 SGHRS and CDR2 YFSETQ. The complete variable domain, with remaining parts taken from reference TRBV5-1 and TRBJ1-4, reads KAGVTQTPRYLIKTRGQQVTLSCSPISGHRSVSWYQQTPGQGLQFLFEYFSETQRNKGNFPGRFSGRQFSNSRSEMNVSTLELGDSALYLCASNPGLQGQGEKLFFGSGTQLSVL.

The chain is built from TRBV11-2 and TRBJ1-2; D remains unclear. The CDR3 is 13 residues long. From germline, CDR1 is SGHAT and CDR2 FQNNGV. With 1 base removed from V and 7 bases from J, the gap between germline ends came to 10 bases. CDR3 residues: CASSLVRPGGYTF. In DNA, the CDR3 is TGTGCCAGCAGCTTAGTGAGGCCCGGTGGCTACACCTTC.

Only one count was recorded for this clone. J is TRBJ2-1 and V is TRBV4-2; 7 bases fit TRBD1. Per the germline V gene, CDR1 is LGHNA and CDR2 is YNFKEQ. After removal of 0 bases from V and 8 bases from J, the junction contained 13 bases not matched to a gene. The CDR3 totals 17 residues. CDR3 coding DNA: TGTGCCAGCAGCCAAGATCACAGGGGCCACGGTCGCGATGAGCAGTTCTTC. Translated, it gives CASSQDHRGHGRDEQFF.

This clone was observed a few times. The rearrangement uses TRBV25-1 and TRBJ2-3; 7 nucleotides match TRBD1. Germline values: CDR1 MGHDK, CDR2 SYGVNS. The V gene end was trimmed by 5 bases and the J gene end by 1 base; junction bases not matched to a gene: 3. The CDR3 sequence is 14 residues long. In nucleotides, the CDR3 is TGTGCCAGCAGTTCTGGACAGGGCACAGATACGCAGTATTTT. It translates to CASSSGQGTDTQYF.

The J gene is TRBJ1-5, the V gene TRBV6-1; D perhaps matches TRBD1 (6 bases). Deletions cut 3 bases from V and 7 bases from J, with 10 bases between. There are 13 residues in the CDR3. CDR1 is MNHNS and CDR2 is SASEGT in the germline V gene. CDR3: CASSDLTGQPQHF. CDR3 in DNA: TGTGCCAGCAGTGACCTGACAGGCCAGCCCCAGCATTTT.

This sequence joins TRBV7-9 and TRBJ2-3; TRBD2 is a possible D gene (7 bases). V gave up 5 bases and J gave up 6 bases, with 21 bases separating them. Germline V lookup: CDR1 SEHNR, CDR2 FQNEAQ (reference sequence). The CDR3 has 16 residues. The CDR3: CASSPERGAGGDTQYF. The CDR3 region has the DNA TGTGCCAGCAGCCCCGAACGGGGGGCCGGGGGGGATACGCAGTATTTT.

This chain uses TRBV2 with TRBJ2-1; 11 bases fit TRBD2. In germline, CDR1 is SNHLY, CDR2 FYNNEI. The ends lost 6 bases at V and 6 bases at J; junction bases unmatched: 16. The CDR3 is 18 residues long. Written as DNA, the CDR3 is TGTGCCAGCAGCGAATTCCCGGTCGGGACTAGCGGATCCAATGAGCAGTTCTTC. It is translated as CASSEFPVGTSGSNEQFF.

The chain has TRBV7-8 and TRBJ1-5; tentatively, D is TRBD1 (5 bases). The length of the CDR3 is 15 residues. Germline-derived CDR1 and CDR2 are SGHVS and FQNEAQ. V was clipped by 5 bases and J by 0 bases, with 11 bases between them. CDR3 nucleotides: TGTGCCAGCAGCCCCTCGGACATTAGCAATCAGCCCCAGCATTTT. This codes for CASSPSDISNQPQHF.

The chain combines TRBV19 with TRBJ2-2; D unclear. V was trimmed by 3 bases and J by 2 bases, leaving 16 bases between them. The CDR3 sequence is 17 residues long. The V gene's germline CDR1 is LNHDA and CDR2 SQIVND (reference sequence). The CDR3 bases are TGTGCCAGTAGTATTGGTTGGGGTGCACCCAACACCGGGGAGCTGTTTTTT. It codes for CASSIGWGAPNTGELFF.

The rearrangement joins TRBV20-1 to TRBJ2-5; no clear D gene. The V end was cut by 6 bases, the J end by 7 bases, with 12 bases between. This CDR3 is 11 amino acids long. Germline V lookup: CDR1 DFQATT, CDR2 SNEGSKA (reference sequence). CDR3 DNA sequence: TGCAGTGCGGCCCACTTAGGGACCCAGTACTTC. Translation: CSAAHLGTQYF.